These 3 T cell receptor beta chains came from one sample sequenced in a study of Ad26.COV2.S vaccination and SARS-CoV-2 variants. The treatment: some 20 received Ad26.COV2.S at low or high dose, single or two shots; 5 received placebo; per-sample allocation not given. Sampling happened 63 days after the first vaccine or placebo injection. Method: immunoSEQ multiplex PCR; TCRdb's copy keeps in-frame clones and lacks some. The sample includes 300,000 to 400,000 clones, more than 75% seen only once; the top ten take roughly 3.1%. The sample was peripheral blood, taken in a trial of Ad26.COV2.S vaccine versus placebo. The receptors were sampled from a person between 18 and 65 years old who received the Ad26.COV2.S COVID-19 vaccine or a placebo.

A single count supports this clone. The chain is built from TRBV5-1 and TRBJ2-2; possible D gene TRBD1, 5 bases. The length of the CDR3 is 15 residues. Germline V lookup: CDR1 SGHRS, CDR2 YFSETQ. Trimming took 2 bases from V and 5 from J, leaving 13 bases between them. As DNA, the CDR3 is TGCGCCAGCAGCTTCTTCCAGGGAACGACCGGGGAGCTGTTTTTT. Translation gives CASSFFQGTTGELFF.

V gene TRBV4-3 combines with J gene TRBJ1-4, with a weak D call TRBD1 (5 bases). This CDR3 contains 15 residues. Germline V gene sequence: CDR1 LGHNA, CDR2 YSLEER. Trimming shortened V by 1 base and J by 5 bases, and 11 bases separated the two germline ends. This CDR3 reads CASSQGRGPNEKLFF. CDR3 nucleotides: TGCGCCAGCAGCCAAGGTCGGGGACCCAATGAAAAACTGTTTTTT.

The rearrangement links TRBV4-1 to TRBJ2-3; 7 nucleotides align to TRBD1. Germline lookup yields CDR1 MGHRA and CDR2 YSYEKL. CDR3 length equals 15 residues. The V gene end was trimmed by 4 bases and the J gene end by 2 bases; junction bases not matched to a gene: 6. The CDR3 bases are TGCGCCAGCAGCCCCATGGGACAGAACACAGATACGCAGTATTTT. Translating gives CASSPMGQNTDTQYF.